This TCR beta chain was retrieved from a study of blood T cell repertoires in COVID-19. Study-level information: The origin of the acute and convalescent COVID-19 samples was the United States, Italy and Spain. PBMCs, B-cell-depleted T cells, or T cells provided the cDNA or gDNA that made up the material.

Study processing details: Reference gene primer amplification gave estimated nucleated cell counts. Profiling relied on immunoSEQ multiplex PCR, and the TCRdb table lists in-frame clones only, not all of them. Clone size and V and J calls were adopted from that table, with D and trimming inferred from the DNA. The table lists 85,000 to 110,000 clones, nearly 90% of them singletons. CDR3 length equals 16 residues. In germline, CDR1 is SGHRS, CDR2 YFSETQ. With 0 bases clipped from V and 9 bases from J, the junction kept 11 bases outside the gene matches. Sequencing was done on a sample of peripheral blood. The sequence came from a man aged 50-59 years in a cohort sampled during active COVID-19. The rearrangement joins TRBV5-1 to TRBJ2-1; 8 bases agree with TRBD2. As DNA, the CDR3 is TGCGCCAGCAGCTTGGGGGTTAGCGGGACCTTAGGTGAGCAGTTCTTC. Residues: CASSLGVSGTLGEQFF.